This T cell receptor beta chain was recovered during a study of T cells in Graves' hyperthyroidism and ophthalmopathy (dated by TCRdb to about 2019). Regarding the research as a whole: Peripheral blood was sampled at the time of initial diagnosis, prior to any treatment. In addition, the study compared T-cell repertoires in thyroid tissue and in blood from roughly six Graves' hyperthyroidism patients. After sampling, hyperthyroidism patients received methimazole starting at 30 mg daily, and ophthalmopathy patients received high-dose intravenous methylprednisolone. The paper reports TCR Vbeta CDR3 sequencing of roughly 140 peripheral blood samples: approximately 41 ophthalmopathy, roughly 74 hyperthyroidism and around 17 progressor patients. An independent validation cohort of under 20 hyperthyroidism patients and over 15 patients who later progressed to ophthalmopathy tested prospective prediction of ophthalmopathy. For training and testing, the 80 to 100 patients in the discovery cohort were randomly divided in a 7:3 ratio. To identify TCR V-J signatures that set the groups apart, the researchers used a discovery cohort of 100 patients, made up of under 50 with Graves' ophthalmopathy and 57 with stable Graves' hyperthyroidism. Here is what the overall study found, with its caveats: In validation, the model predicted progression to ophthalmopathy a median of around 6.5 months before onset, with roughly 68% sensitivity and 72.22% specificity. A model built on a 13 V-J signature distinguished ophthalmopathy from stable hyperthyroidism, reaching 85% to 90% sensitivity and approximately 81% specificity in cross-validation and 80%/75% in testing. No statistical method was used to set the sample size in advance, and investigators knew the group allocation. Most expanded thyroid clonotypes (frequency above 0.001) were also detected in blood, a finding suggesting that blood repertoires may reflect thyroid immune responses.

Reading the germline V gene gives CDR1 MDHEN and CDR2 SYDVKM. The CDR3 goes from the cysteine to the phenylalanine over 15 residues. The sequence is cut down to CDR3 DNA, 45 bases in frame from base 1. TCR beta CDR3 regions were amplified from RNA transcripts. The first round of RT-PCR for the TCR CDR3 was performed with the HTBI primer set and the Qiagen OneStep RT-PCR kit. Libraries were constructed in a second round of multiplex PCR, after which size selection and purification were performed. The libraries were sequenced on an Illumina HiSeq2000 using paired-end 100 bp reads. The study's processing was this. SOAPnuke was used to process the raw data, with reads discarded if the reads contained adapters or uncalled bases, had a mean Phred below 15, or lacked an exact constant-primer or identifier match. COPE v1.2.5 was used to merge the high-quality paired reads, and each unique nucleotide sequence was defined as a clonotype. MiTCR v1.1 was used to align clonotypes to the IMGT TRBV, TRBD and TRBJ reference segments. The analysis was restricted to V-J combinations with a frequency above 0.0001, which together covered over 99% of the repertoires. The TCS score was defined as the ratio of F50 (clonal expansion) to E x V (chaos), calculated using BLOSUM62-based TCRdist between CDR3 peptides within each V-J. Welch's t-statistics and random forest reduced 500 to 550 V-J features to roughly 13, which were used in a naive Bayes classifier (R e1071). TCRdb trimmed public reads at Q25 via fastp, called clones via MiXCR and kept in-frame beta chains. Rows matching on CDR3 protein sequence are summarized as one entry with the most common DNA and genes. The V and J calls were determined by TCRdb, not by the authors. This sample lists over 500,000 distinct CDR3 sequences; around 15% were detected once. 11% to 15% of the sample lies in the top ten.

Graves' hyperthyroidism was defined as stable when no progression to ophthalmopathy occurred over 18 months of follow-up. Hyperthyroidism patients were aged 18 to 65 years and newly diagnosed, with disease duration of less than 2 months. Exclusion was applied to patients with uncontrolled infections, other autoimmune diseases, pregnancy or lactation. Diagnoses were established on the basis of clinical symptoms, serum thyroxine and TRAb, thyroid ultrasound, and orbital computed tomography. Ficoll-Paque density gradient centrifugation was used to isolate PBMCs from 8.5 to 10 ml of fresh peripheral blood. Total RNA was extracted with Trizol reagent, and quality was checked on an Agilent 2100 Bioanalyzer. Worth noting for this clonotype: The target of this receptor is not known. One junction end disagrees with the germline gene, perhaps due to a read error.

Sequencing was carried out using blood. This sequence originates from a woman aged 40 to 50 with Graves' hyperthyroidism. The sequence is built from TRBV28 and TRBJ1-2; the D gene is possibly TRBD1, with 5 bases matching. The DNA sequence is TGTGCCAGCAGTTTAAGCTACTTAGCAGGGTATGGCTGCACCTTC. Its protein product is CASSLSYLAGYGCTF.